Detailed here is one TCR beta chain. The CDR3 goes on 3 residues after the read ends, and that part is filled in from the germline J gene. The same CDR3 also results from other DNA sequences found in this sample. The data were obtained in a study of Tregs in tolerant kidney transplant recipients. Germline CDR1 reads KGHSH; CDR2 reads LQKENI. This CDR3 spans 14 amino acids. V lost 0 bases, J lost 4 bases, and 7 bases lay in between. The method was immunoSEQ multiplex PCR; TCRdb's version includes in-frame clones alone and lacks a portion of them. The table lists roughly 50,000 clones, with about 0.83% in the top ten.

The chain combines TRBV18 with TRBJ2-1; the D gene could be TRBD1 or TRBD2 (5 bases each). This sequence originates from a human donor who received a combined kidney and bone marrow transplant. Material: CD4+ T cells from blood, obtained before the transplant. The sequenced CDR3 bases are TGTGCCAGCTCACCACCGAGGGGTTACAATGAG. This codes for CASSPPRGYNE. In full, the CDR3 is CASSPPRGYNEQFF.